Shown below are 22 T cell receptor beta chains from a single sample sequenced in a study of blood T cell repertoires in COVID-19. Assay: immunoSEQ multiplex PCR; the TCRdb copy retains only in-frame clones and omits some. The repertoire holds 90,000 to 120,000 clones, around 66% seen once, with 5% to 6.5% in the top ten. Sequenced input: peripheral blood. The receptors stem from an elderly man with acute or convalescent COVID-19.

The V and J genes are TRBV2 and TRBJ1-2; 9 bases fit TRBD1. The germline V gene has CDR1 SNHLY and CDR2 FYNNEI. After removal of 1 base from V and 9 bases from J, the junction contained 6 bases not matched to a gene. This CDR3 has 14 residues. CDR3 amino acids: CASSEGTGVDRYTF. The CDR3 DNA sequence: TGTGCCAGCAGTGAAGGGACAGGGGTCGATCGCTACACCTTC. The whole variable domain, remainder taken from reference TRBV2 and TRBJ1-2, is EPEVTQTPSHQVTQMGQEVILRCVPISNHLYFYWYRQILGQKVEFLVSFYNNEISEKSEIFDDQFSVERPDGSNFTLKIRSTKLEDSAMYFCASSEGTGVDRYTFGSGTRLTVV.

J is TRBJ2-7 and V is TRBV4-3, with TRBD2 matching 7 bases. The CDR3 totals 13 residues. V shed 4 bases and J 5 bases; nucleotides not matched to a gene: 5. The germline CDR1 and CDR2 sequences are LGHNA and YSLEER. This chain's CDR3 is CASSPRLADEQYF. The DNA of the CDR3 is TGCGCCAGCAGCCCGCGACTAGCCGACGAGCAGTACTTC.

This clone was picked up a small number of times. The CDR3 DNA follows: TGTGCCAGCAGCCCGACCCCGGGACAGGTTAACGCCGGGGAGCTGTTTTTT. Translation: CASSPTPGQVNAGELFF. The chain links TRBV5-4 to TRBJ2-2; 8 bases align to TRBD1. The junction had 14 bases not matched to a gene; V was cut back by 4 bases and J by 6 bases. CDR3 length equals 17 residues. Per germline, CDR1 SGHNT and CDR2 YYREEE (reference sequence).

This rearrangement joins TRBV29-1 to TRBJ2-5, with 8 bases lining up with TRBD1. This CDR3 comprises 15 residues. The ends lost 5 bases at V and 2 bases at J; junction bases unmatched: 10. CDR1 SQVTM and CDR2 ANQGSEA come from the germline V gene. The CDR3 spells CSVRTGSIPQETQYF. Here the CDR3 DNA reads TGCAGCGTTCGGACAGGGTCTATCCCGCAAGAGACCCAGTACTTC.

About this clone itself: One junction end disagrees with the germline gene, perhaps due to a read error. The rearrangement links TRBV7-7 to TRBJ2-3; D perhaps matches TRBD2 (6 bases). CDR3 length equals 15 residues. Per germline, CDR1 SSHAT and CDR2 FNYEAQ (reference sequence). The CDR3: CASSPSSAYTDTQYF. The CDR3 nucleotides read TGTGCTAGCAGCCCCTCTAGCGCCTACACAGATACGCAGTATTTT.

The chain couples TRBV3-1 (or the pseudogene TRBV3-2) to TRBJ2-1; weak D call: TRBD2 (6 bases). The V end lost 0 bases, the J end lost 6 bases, and 18 bases lay between the germline ends. Germline CDR1 LGHDT, CDR2 YNNKEL (reference sequence). The CDR3 covers 17 residues. CDR3 sequence reads: CASSQESSTRRVNEQFF. CDR3 bases: TGTGCCAGCAGCCAAGAGTCTTCGACTCGGAGGGTCAATGAGCAGTTCTTC.

This chain uses TRBV10-3 with TRBJ2-5; a possible D gene is TRBD2 (5 bases). The V end lost 3 bases, the J end lost 5 bases, and 16 bases lay between the germline ends. This CDR3 contains 15 residues. The germline V gene encodes CDR1 ENHRY and CDR2 SYGVKD. As DNA, the CDR3 is TGTGCCATCAGTGAAGGTACCAGGACTCACGAGACCCAGTACTTC. It is translated as CAISEGTRTHETQYF.

The chain is built from TRBV5-1 and TRBJ2-3; TRBD1 matches at 10 bases. Germline V CDR1 and CDR2: SGHRS, YFSETQ. CDR3 length: 15 residues. V dropped 4 bases and J dropped 4; count of bases not matched to a gene: 6. This CDR3 reads CASSPPGQGSDTQYF. The CDR3 DNA reads TGCGCCAGCAGCCCCCCGGGACAGGGGTCAGATACGCAGTATTTT.

The chain is built from TRBV5-4 and TRBJ2-5, with 7 positions matching TRBD2. V shed 4 bases and J 4 bases; nucleotides not matched to a gene: 7. The germline CDR1 and CDR2 sequences are SGHNT and YYREEE (reference sequence). This CDR3 has 14 residues. The CDR3 nucleotides read TGTGCCAGCAGCCCCCAGACTAGCTTAGAGACCCAGTACTTC. It specifies CASSPQTSLETQYF.

The chain joins TRBV7-9 to TRBJ1-1; possible D gene TRBD1, 5 bases. There are 13 residues in the CDR3. Trimming took 9 bases from V and 4 from J, leaving 15 bases between them. Germline V lookup: CDR1 SEHNR, CDR2 FQNEAQ (reference sequence). CDR3 loop: CASIVGGSTEAFF. In DNA, the CDR3 is TGTGCCAGTATTGTCGGGGGGAGCACTGAAGCTTTCTTT.

The rearrangement uses TRBV27 and TRBJ2-2; 12 bases match TRBD1. V dropped 5 bases and J dropped 7; count of bases not matched to a gene: 8. The CDR3 loop spans 16 amino acids. Germline V lookup: CDR1 MNHEY, CDR2 SMNVEV (reference sequence). The DNA for the CDR3 is TGTGCCAGCAGTCCCCTGGGACAGGGGGCGCACGGGGAGCTGTTTTTT. As protein: CASSPLGQGAHGELFF.

J is TRBJ2-1 and V is TRBV11-1; the match to TRBD2 covers 7 bases. Germline CDR1 is SGHAT and CDR2 is FQDESV (reference sequence). Germline trimming cut 4 bases from V and 10 bases from J; bases unmatched to any gene: 4. This CDR3 region has 12 residues. The CDR3 region is CASSSGGREQFF. The CDR3 nucleotides are TGTGCCAGCAGCTCGGGAGGCCGGGAGCAGTTCTTC. Variable domain in full (rest from reference TRBV11-1 and TRBJ2-1): EAEVAQSPRYKITEKSQAVAFWCDPISGHATLYWYRQILGQGPELLVQFQDESVVDDSQLPKDRFSAERLKGVDSTLKIQPAELGDSAMYLCASSSGGREQFFGPGTRLTVL.

The chain recombines TRBV7-3 with TRBJ2-5; a weak D match, TRBD2 (5 bases). V lost 1 base and J lost 5, with 11 bases in between. Germline V gives CDR1 SGHTA, CDR2 FQGTGA. CDR3 length: 14 amino acids. CDR3 DNA: TGTGCCAGCAGCTTAAGAGGGAGTCAGGAGACCCAGTACTTC. Its translation: CASSLRGSQETQYF.

The rearrangement uses TRBV7-2 and TRBJ1-1, with TRBD1 matching over 10 bases. Germline values: CDR1 SGHTA, CDR2 FQGNSA. There are 14 residues in the CDR3. V trimming: 5 bases; J trimming: 5 bases; junction bases outside the gene matches: 5. CDR3 sequence reads: CASSTGQGRTEAFF. The CDR3 DNA reads as TGTGCCAGCAGCACGGGACAGGGGAGGACTGAAGCTTTCTTT.

The chain couples TRBV19 to TRBJ2-7, with D possibly being TRBD2 (6 bases). Germline V gives CDR1 LNHDA, CDR2 SQIVND (reference sequence). Trimming stripped 6 bases from V and 1 base from J, with 10 bases between. The CDR3 runs to 13 residues. CDR3 sequence reads: CASRSRGSYEQYF. The DNA of the CDR3 is TGTGCCAGTAGGTCGCGGGGTTCCTACGAGCAGTACTTC.

The rearrangement uses TRBV19 and TRBJ1-6; 7 positions agree with TRBD1. Germline V lookup: CDR1 LNHDA, CDR2 SQIVND (reference sequence). This CDR3 contains 14 residues. The trim removed 4 bases at V and 6 bases at J, leaving 3 bases unmatched. CDR3 protein: CASSKGTANSPLHF. CDR3 in DNA: TGTGCCAGTAGTAAAGGGACAGCTAATTCACCCCTCCACTTT.

This sequence joins TRBV7-9 and TRBJ1-1; the match to TRBD1 covers 7 bases. The CDR3 runs to 15 residues. Germline trimming cut 1 base from V and 8 bases from J; bases unmatched to any gene: 10. The V gene's germline CDR1 is SEHNR and CDR2 FQNEAQ (reference sequence). The CDR3 region has the DNA TGTGCCAGCAGCTTAGAAGGGTGGCAGGGGGACGAAGCTTTCTTT. It codes for CASSLEGWQGDEAFF.

This clone was observed a handful of times. The CDR3 sequence: CASSQGSSGTGELFF. DNA for the CDR3: TGTGCCAGCAGCCAAGGGAGTTCGGGGACCGGGGAGCTGTTTTTT. J is TRBJ2-2 and V is TRBV3-1 (or the pseudogene TRBV3-2); possibly TRBD2 for D (5 bases). Germline CDR1 LGHDT, CDR2 YNNKEL (reference sequence). V was pared by 1 base and J by 5 bases, with 11 bases between. The CDR3 runs 15 residues.

This chain connects TRBV18 to TRBJ2-3; D possibly corresponds to TRBD1 (5 bases). The germline CDR1 and CDR2 sequences are KGHSH and LQKENI. The CDR3 runs 18 residues. With 3 bases removed from V and 6 bases from J, the gap between germline ends came to 25 bases. The CDR3 region has the DNA TGTGCCAGCTCACCGGCCCAGGGTCCCGACTGGGCCCCTGATACGCAGTATTTT. Its protein is CASSPAQGPDWAPDTQYF. The whole variable domain, filled in from reference TRBV18 and TRBJ2-3, reads NAGVMQNPRHLVRRRGQEARLRCSPMKGHSHVYWYRQLPEEGLKFMVYLQKENIIDESGMPKERFSAEFPKEGPSILRIQQVVRGDSAAYFCASSPAQGPDWAPDTQYFGPGTRLTVL.

The V and J genes are TRBV20-1 and TRBJ2-1; 10 nucleotides agree with TRBD2. The CDR3 runs to 14 residues. Germline V gene sequence: CDR1 DFQATT, CDR2 SNEGSKA (reference sequence). Germline trimming cut 3 bases from V and 6 bases from J; bases unmatched to any gene: 5. In DNA, the CDR3 is TGCAGTGCTAGTGCTAGCGGGAGATCCAATGAGCAGTTCTTC. This codes for CSASASGRSNEQFF.

The sample holds a few counts of this clone. The chain recombines TRBV5-4 with TRBJ2-2; 12 bases align to TRBD2. Germline lookup yields CDR1 SGHNT and CDR2 YYREEE (reference sequence). This CDR3 contains 15 residues. Germline trimming cut 2 bases from V and 6 bases from J; bases unmatched to any gene: 2. The CDR3 coding sequence is TGTGCCAGCAGCTTATCTAGCGGGAGGGCCGGGGAGCTGTTTTTT. This codes for CASSLSSGRAGELFF.

This chain connects TRBV5-1 to TRBJ2-5, with 7 bases identical to TRBD2. Germline lookup yields CDR1 SGHRS and CDR2 YFSETQ. V gave up 9 bases and J gave up 1 base; unmatched junction bases: 15. There are 16 residues in the CDR3. As DNA, the CDR3 is TGCGCCATCTACCGGGCTAGCGGAGACTTCCAAGAGACCCAGTACTTC. This translates into CAIYRASGDFQETQYF.